These 4 T cell receptor beta chains share one sample of origin, sequenced in a study of cytomegalovirus exposure and HLA in healthy donors. It was with 60 Vbeta and 13 Jbeta primers that the PCR ran. Clones were sequenced by immunoSEQ multiplex PCR, and TCRdb holds only the in-frame ones, with some missing. This table has tens of thousands of clones, 65% to 85% appearing once. The sequencing input was PBMCs. All receptors come from a woman aged 30 to 39 in good health and CMV-seronegative.

The chain has TRBV6-1 and TRBJ2-5, with D perhaps matching TRBD2 (6 bases). Trimming removed 4 bases from V and 5 bases from J, with 11 bases in between. CDR3 length: 13 amino acids. The germline V gene has CDR1 MNHNS and CDR2 SASEGT. The CDR3 reads CASSAGRRETQYF. As DNA, the CDR3 is TGTGCCAGCAGTGCAGGGAGGCGGGAGACCCAGTACTTC.

This chain connects TRBV30 to TRBJ1-3; D is ambiguous. This CDR3 region has 12 residues. The ends were cut back, 7 bases at V and 0 bases at J, with 7 bases in the middle. Germline CDR1 and CDR2: GTSNPN and SVGIG (reference sequence). The CDR3 coding sequence is TGTGCCTATAGCAACTCTGGAAACACCATATATTTT. Translated: CAYSNSGNTIYF. The complete variable domain, with remaining parts taken from reference TRBV30 and TRBJ1-3, reads SQTIHQWPATLVQPVGSPLSLECTVEGTSNPNLYWYRQAAGRGLQLLFYSVGIGQISSEVPQNLSASRPQDRQFILSSKKLLLSDSGFYLCAYSNSGNTIYFGEGSWLTVV.

The V gene is TRBV25-1, the J gene TRBJ1-2; perhaps TRBD1 as D (6 bases). Trimming removed 3 bases from V and 0 bases from J, with 8 bases in between. The CDR3 length is 14 residues. Germline-derived CDR1 and CDR2 are MGHDK and SYGVNS. The CDR3 DNA sequence: TGTGCCAGCAGTGAGACAGGAGCTAACTATGGCTACACCTTC. Translation: CASSETGANYGYTF.

The chain recombines TRBV10-3 with TRBJ2-3; 7 bases agree with TRBD1. The germline CDR1 and CDR2 sequences are ENHRY and SYGVKD. CDR3 length: 17 amino acids. V dropped 4 bases and J dropped 0; count of bases not matched to a gene: 10. CDR3 nucleotide sequence: TGTGCCATCAGTGGACAACAGGGGCCTGGAAGCACAGATACGCAGTATTTT. Its translation: CAISGQQGPGSTDTQYF.